This T cell receptor beta chain appears in the sequencing data of a study of T cell changes during pregnancy in multiple sclerosis (dated by TCRdb to between 2017 and 2020). The study in broad terms: The study examined how the T cell repertoire changed over the course of pregnancy in women with multiple sclerosis.

The library was generated by the immunoSEQ multiplex PCR assay. TCRdb limited this immuneACCESS table to in-frame rearrangements with V and J called. A share of clones is missing; checked studies link under half to unresolved V genes, and the rest is unexplained. Across this sample there are under 150,000 clones, with about 96% seen only once. 0.44% of the sample lies in the top ten. Note on this clone: The antigen it recognizes is unknown. No base quality information exists; no much larger clone differs at one position.

For CDR1 and CDR2, the germline V gene lists SNHLY and FYNNEI. V is cut by 4 bases and J by 3 bases, and the space between the germline ends is 7 bases. The CDR3 has 12 amino acids, counting the end cysteine and phenylalanine. Solely the CDR3 DNA is kept, with 36 bases framed from the first base. The TCR originated in a female donor with multiple sclerosis, enrolled in a pregnancy study. The starting material was peripheral blood, obtained after pregnancy. The V gene is TRBV2 and the J gene is TRBJ2-7; no D gene is confidently identified. CDR3 loop: CASSGPNYEQYF. In nucleotides, the sequence is TGTGCCAGCAGTGGTCCCAACTACGAGCAGTACTTC.